The 15 T cell receptor beta chains reported below all come from one sample, sequenced in a study of T cells in Graves' hyperthyroidism and ophthalmopathy (dated by TCRdb to between 2018 and 2020). The library was prepared using multiplex PCR. Reads for this sample came from an Illumina HiSeq 2000. Amplification of TCR beta CDR3 regions was carried out from RNA transcripts. For the first round of RT-PCR on the TCR CDR3, the HTBI primer set was used together with the Qiagen OneStep RT-PCR kit. Clones were called with MiXCR by TCRdb after fastp trimmed the public reads at Q25, and only in-frame beta chains were retained. Merged by CDR3 protein, the rows form single entries marked with the most common genes and DNA. This sample has 450,000 to 550,000 distinct CDR3 sequences in its table, and around 22% of those were observed once. The ten top clones hold approximately 10% of the sample. The sequenced sample was blood. The receptors were gathered from a woman in her 30s with Graves' ophthalmopathy.

The sample holds many counts of this clonotype. V and J are TRBV5-7 and TRBJ2-4; 7 bases are a match to TRBD2. TRBV5-7 is noted as an ORF with a role that remains uncertain. CDR3 length equals 15 residues. Trimming took 4 bases from V and 7 from J; bases not matched to a gene: 11. The CDR3 protein is CASSVILGGGNIQYF. CDR3 coding DNA: TGTGCCAGCAGCGTAATCCTCGGCGGGGGTAACATTCAGTACTTC.

The chain combines TRBV19 with TRBJ1-3; D ambiguous. The CDR3 covers 18 residues. Trimming shortened V by 10 bases and J by 3 bases, and 28 bases separated the two germline ends. Looked up from germline, CDR1 is LNHDA and CDR2 is SQIVND (reference sequence). The CDR3 here is CATRYGHGGLRGGNTIYF. The DNA of the CDR3 is TGTGCCACCCGCTATGGGCATGGAGGACTTCGCGGTGGAAACACCATATATTTT.

The sample holds many counts of this clonotype. V is TRBV6-1 and J is TRBJ2-6; 7 bases match TRBD1. This CDR3 region has 17 residues. The germline CDR1 and CDR2 sequences are MNHNS and SASEGT. Germline trimming cut 1 base from V and 0 bases from J; bases unmatched to any gene: 3. In DNA form, the CDR3 reads TGTGCCAGCAGTGAAGTCGCAGGGGGCTCTGGGGCCAACGTCCTGACTTTC. It yields the protein CASSEVAGGSGANVLTF.

The genes are TRBV12-3 or TRBV12-4 and TRBJ2-7, with D tentatively TRBD1 or TRBD2 (7 bases each). The V gene lost 4 bases and the J gene lost 5 bases, with 21 bases spanning the gap. The CDR3 has 16 residues. The CDR3 nucleotides are TGTGCCAGCAGTTCCACTAGACAGGGACTAACCCACGAGCAGTACTTC. This gives the protein CASSSTRQGLTHEQYF.

The sample holds a few counts of this clonotype. The rearrangement uses TRBV27 and TRBJ1-2; no definite D call. Looked up from germline, CDR1 is MNHEY and CDR2 is SMNVEV (reference sequence). The CDR3 totals 14 residues. V lost 5 bases to trimming and J lost 0 bases, with 10 bases between them. The CDR3 DNA sequence: TGTGCCAGCAGTACAAGGACGGCTAACTATGGCTACACCTTC. Protein product: CASSTRTANYGYTF.

This clonotype has at least ten counts. This sequence joins TRBV7-2 and TRBJ2-5, with D possibly being TRBD2 (6 bases). CDR1 and CDR2 (germline): SGHTA, FQGNSA. V lost 1 base and J 5 bases, leaving 14 bases between the germline ends. The CDR3 is made up of 15 amino acids. The CDR3 DNA reads TGTGCCAGCAGCTTAGGCGGGGCTAGCCGGGAGACCCAGTACTTC. This codes for CASSLGGASRETQYF.

V is TRBV6-1 and J is TRBJ2-7; D is perhaps TRBD1 or TRBD2 (7 bases each). The CDR3 consists of 12 residues. Trimming shortened V by 11 bases and J by 3 bases, and 14 bases separated the two germline ends. Germline V gene lookup returns CDR1 MNHNS and CDR2 SASEGT. In DNA, the CDR3 is TGTGCCGGCGGGGGACAGTTCTACGAGCAGTACGTC. Translation: CAGGGQFYEQYV.

CDR3 nucleotide sequence: TGTGCCAGCCCCTCCCTCACGAATCGCTACGAGCAGTACTTC. The encoded protein is CASPSLTNRYEQYF. The rearrangement links TRBV27 to TRBJ2-7; D is ambiguous. The V gene lost 8 bases and the J gene lost 3 bases, with 17 bases spanning the gap. Germline assignment: CDR1 MNHEY and CDR2 SMNVEV (reference sequence). The CDR3 extends over 14 amino acids.

The rearrangement joins TRBV28 to TRBJ2-5, with 8 bases aligning to TRBD1. Germline V CDR1 and CDR2: MDHEN, SYDVKM. This CDR3 has 16 amino acids. The V gene end was trimmed by 10 bases and the J gene end by 5 bases; junction bases not matched to a gene: 18. CDR3 loop: CAITPRQGMFLETQYF. In DNA, the CDR3 is TGTGCCATCACACCCCGACAGGGGATGTTCCTGGAGACCCAGTACTTC.

The chain recombines TRBV12-3 or TRBV12-4 with TRBJ2-5; TRBD2 aligns across 9 bases. After removal of 3 bases from V and 2 bases from J, the junction contained 4 bases not matched to a gene. This CDR3 region has 15 residues. Here the CDR3 reads CASSFAGGIQETQYF. The CDR3, as DNA: TGTGCCAGCAGTTTTGCGGGGGGGATTCAAGAGACCCAGTACTTC.

Ten or more counts support this clonotype. V and J are TRBV6-1 and TRBJ1-1; D is unclear. V lost 0 bases, J lost 0 bases, and 11 bases lay in between. The CDR3 extends over 16 amino acids. Germline CDR1 MNHNS, CDR2 SASEGT. CDR3 sequence: CASSEAYIIMNTEAFF. The DNA for the CDR3 is TGTGCCAGCAGTGAAGCTTATATTATTATGAACACTGAAGCTTTCTTT.

This clonotype was detected ten times or more. This rearrangement joins TRBV28 to TRBJ1-5; D unresolved. The ends were cut back, 5 bases at V and 10 bases at J, with 12 bases in the middle. Germline V gives CDR1 MDHEN, CDR2 SYDVKM. The CDR3 length is 12 residues. The CDR3 region is CASSPHFYPQHF. The CDR3 DNA follows: TGTGCCAGCAGTCCCCACTTCTATCCCCAGCATTTT.

This clonotype was counted between two and nine times. The junction does not match germline at one end; this may be a read error. The chain is built from TRBV20-1 and TRBJ2-4, with a tentative D call TRBD1 (6 bases). The length of the CDR3 is 15 residues. Germline V CDR1 and CDR2: DFQATT, SNEGSKA (reference sequence). CDR3 in DNA: TGCAGTGCTAGTCGGGACACCGGAGCCAAAAACATTAAGTACTTC. Protein sequence: CSASRDTGAKNIKYF.

This clonotype was picked up a small number of times. The genes are TRBV7-2 and TRBJ2-5; D is uncertain. This CDR3 spans 13 amino acids. With 1 base removed from V and 5 bases from J, the gap between germline ends came to 8 bases. Germline-derived CDR1 and CDR2 are SGHTA and FQGNSA. CDR3 in amino acids: CASSLVPKETQYF. CDR3 nucleotide sequence: TGTGCCAGCAGCTTAGTCCCAAAGGAGACCCAGTACTTC.

The table lists this clonotype with many counts. The chain carries TRBV7-2 and TRBJ2-7; D is uncertain. The CDR3 has 14 residues. The V gene lost 0 bases and the J gene lost 4 bases, with 10 bases spanning the gap. The germline CDR1 and CDR2 sequences are SGHTA and FQGNSA. The CDR3 nucleotides read TGTGCCAGCAGCTTAGCTTTGGGGTTGTACGAGCAGTACTTC. Its protein is CASSLALGLYEQYF.